Here is one T cell receptor beta chain with its context. As yet, its antigen is unknown. This sample was included in a study of Ad26.COV2.S vaccination and SARS-CoV-2 variants. Study conclusions and caveats: People who got the vaccine had more spike-specific TCR breadth than people who got placebo. An underestimation of total T cell responses may have resulted from the TCR breadth and depth analyses.

Generated by immunoSEQ multiplex PCR, the TCRdb table keeps only in-frame clones and is missing some. The table has about 350,000 clones, around 88% seen once; the top ten hold 9.5% to 12%. Treatment given: roughly 19 received Ad26.COV2.S at low or high dose, single or two shots; several received placebo; per-sample allocation not given. Day 63 after the first vaccine or placebo injection was the time point for sampling. A Boston donor was an adult aged 18-55 years. Looked up from germline, CDR1 is SGHNT and CDR2 is YYREEE (reference sequence). The V gene end was trimmed by 10 bases and the J gene end by 4 bases; junction bases not matched to a gene: 8. The CDR3 is 13 amino acids.

The chain is built from TRBV5-4 and TRBJ2-7, with TRBD2 identical over 10 bases. The receptor was isolated from a person aged 18-65 years who received the Ad26.COV2.S COVID-19 vaccine or a placebo. Sample: peripheral blood, taken in a trial of Ad26.COV2.S vaccine versus placebo. Here the CDR3 reads CAYLLAGGYEQYF. The CDR3 DNA reads TGTGCCTATTTATTAGCGGGAGGTTACGAGCAGTACTTC.